This TCR beta chain derives from a study of CD8 T cells in cerebrospinal fluid in Alzheimer's disease. This clonotype is classed as large (0.1 to 1%) by frequency. 10X single-cell V(D)J and 5' gene-expression libraries profiled CSF cells. TCRdb reanalyzed the 10x single-cell sequencing reads and collapses them to one entry per CDR3 protein, without DNA. This listing includes 810 or so distinct CDR3 sequences. CDR1 is MNHNS, CDR2 SASEGT, per germline. This CDR3 is built from 14 residues. Specimen: cerebrospinal fluid. The rearrangement uses TRBV6-1 and TRBJ1-5; TCRdb picks TRBD1, but there is no DNA to check that call. The receptor was isolated from a human donor with Parkinson's disease. The CDR3 here is CASSLQDSNQPQHF.